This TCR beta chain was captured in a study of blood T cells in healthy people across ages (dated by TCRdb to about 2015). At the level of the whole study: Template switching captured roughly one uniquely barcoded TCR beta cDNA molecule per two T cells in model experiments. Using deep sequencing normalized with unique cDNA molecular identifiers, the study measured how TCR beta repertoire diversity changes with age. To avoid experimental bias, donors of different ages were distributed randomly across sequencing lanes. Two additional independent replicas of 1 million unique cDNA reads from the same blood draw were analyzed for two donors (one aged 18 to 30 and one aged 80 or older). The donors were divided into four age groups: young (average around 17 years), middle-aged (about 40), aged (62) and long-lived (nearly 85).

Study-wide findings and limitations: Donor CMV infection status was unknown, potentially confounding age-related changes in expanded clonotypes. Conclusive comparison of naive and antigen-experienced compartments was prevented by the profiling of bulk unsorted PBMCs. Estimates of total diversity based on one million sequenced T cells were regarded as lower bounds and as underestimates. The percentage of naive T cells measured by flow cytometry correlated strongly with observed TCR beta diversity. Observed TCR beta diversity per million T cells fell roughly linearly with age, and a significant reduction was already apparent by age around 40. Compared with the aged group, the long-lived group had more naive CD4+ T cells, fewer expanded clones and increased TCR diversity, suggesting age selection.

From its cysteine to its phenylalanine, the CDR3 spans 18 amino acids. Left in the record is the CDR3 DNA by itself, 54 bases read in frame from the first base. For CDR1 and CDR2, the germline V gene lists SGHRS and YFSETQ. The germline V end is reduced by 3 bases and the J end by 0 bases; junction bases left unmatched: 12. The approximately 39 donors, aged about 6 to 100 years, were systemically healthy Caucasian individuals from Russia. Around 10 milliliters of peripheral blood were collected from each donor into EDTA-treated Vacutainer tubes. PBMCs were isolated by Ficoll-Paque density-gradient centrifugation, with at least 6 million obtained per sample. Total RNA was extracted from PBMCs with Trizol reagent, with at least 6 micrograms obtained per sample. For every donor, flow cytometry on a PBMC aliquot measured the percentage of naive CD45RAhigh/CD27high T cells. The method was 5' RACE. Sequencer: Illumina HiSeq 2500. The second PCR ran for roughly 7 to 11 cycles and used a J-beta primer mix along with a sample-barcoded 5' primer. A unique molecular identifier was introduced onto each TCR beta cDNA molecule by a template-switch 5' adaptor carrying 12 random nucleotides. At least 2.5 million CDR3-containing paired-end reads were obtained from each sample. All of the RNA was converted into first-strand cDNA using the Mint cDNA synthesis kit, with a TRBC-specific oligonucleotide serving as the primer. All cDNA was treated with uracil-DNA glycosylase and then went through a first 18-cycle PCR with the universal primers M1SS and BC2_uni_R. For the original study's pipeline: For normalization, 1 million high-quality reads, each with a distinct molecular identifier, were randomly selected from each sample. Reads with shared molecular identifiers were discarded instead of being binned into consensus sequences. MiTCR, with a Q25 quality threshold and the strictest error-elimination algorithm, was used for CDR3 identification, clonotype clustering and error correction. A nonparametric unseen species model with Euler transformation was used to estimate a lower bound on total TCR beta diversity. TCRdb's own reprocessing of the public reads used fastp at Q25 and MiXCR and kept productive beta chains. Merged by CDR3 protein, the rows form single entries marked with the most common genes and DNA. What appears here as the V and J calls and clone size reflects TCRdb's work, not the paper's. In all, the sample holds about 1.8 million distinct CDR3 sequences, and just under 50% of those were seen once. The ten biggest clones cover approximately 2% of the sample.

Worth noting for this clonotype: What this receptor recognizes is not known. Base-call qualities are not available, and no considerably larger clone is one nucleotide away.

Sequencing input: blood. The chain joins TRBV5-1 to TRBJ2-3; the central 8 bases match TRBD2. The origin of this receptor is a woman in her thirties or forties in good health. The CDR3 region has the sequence CASSSYRTSPSSTDTQYF. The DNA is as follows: TGCGCCAGCAGCTCCTACCGGACTAGCCCATCTAGCACAGATACGCAGTATTTT.